These T cell receptor beta chains were read from a single sample in a study of blood T cells in healthy people across ages. One entry per CDR3 protein results from TCRdb running MiXCR on the 5' RACE reads. This table has about 670,000 distinct CDR3 sequences, roughly half appearing once. Sequenced sample: blood. The source of these receptors is a woman older than 75 in good health. CDR3s include the opening cysteine and the closing phenylalanine or tryptophan. D genes are given only for firm matches. The size field is filled for only some rows; it gives once, few, many or a size class.

length,J,V,D,size,DNA,CDR3
13,TRBJ2-7,TRBV7-2,NA,NA,TGTGCCAGCAGCTTATTTGGGGCAAAACAGCAGTACTTC,CASSLFGAKQQYF
16,TRBJ2-3,TRBV7-2,NA,many,TGTGCCAGCAGCTTAGATGGCGGAGCTAGCACAGATACGCAGTATTTT,CASSLDGGASTDTQYF
14,TRBJ1-2,TRBV10-2,NA,NA,TGCGCCAGCAGCGTGGACCGAGCTAACTATGGCTACACCTTC,CASSVDRANYGYTF
14,TRBJ2-3,TRBV4-1,NA,NA,TGCGCCAGCAGCCCAGGGACCCACAGTGATACGCAGTATTTT,CASSPGTHSDTQYF
17,TRBJ2-7,TRBV3-1,NA,few,TGTGCCAGCAGCCACTACAGCCGGGGGGCCTCCTTCTACGAGCAGTACTTC,CASSHYSRGASFYEQYF
16,TRBJ2-3,TRBV15,TRBD1,NA,TGTGCCACCAGCAGAGGAGGACAGGGGACGACAGATACGCAGTATTTT,CATSRGGQGTTDTQYF
13,TRBJ2-2,TRBV14,NA,NA,TGTGCCAGCAGCAACAAAATGACAGGGGAGCTGTTTTTT,CASSNKMTGELFF
13,TRBJ2-5,TRBV29-1,NA,NA,TGCAGCGTCACCCGACAGGTCCAAGAGACCCAGTACTTC,CSVTRQVQETQYF
16,TRBJ2-3,TRBV6-4,NA,NA,TGTGCCAGCAGCGATCAAGCGGATTCTAGCACAGAGACGCACTATTTT,CASSDQADSSTETHYF
15,TRBJ2-3,TRBV7-7,NA,few,TGTGCTAGCAGCCCCGGGGGGACAATTGGAGATACGCAGTATTTT,CASSPGGTIGDTQYF
15,TRBJ1-4,TRBV6-5,NA,NA,TGTGCCGGCAAGAAAGACGGTGCAACTAATGAAAAACTGTTTTTT,CAGKKDGATNEKLFF
10,TRBJ2-5,TRBV29-1,NA,few,TGCAGCGTCGCCCTAGAGACCCAGTACTTC,CSVALETQYF